Below, one T cell receptor beta chain is given with its context. Exclusion of a patient followed from autoimmune disease history or systemic immunosuppression. Sampling of blood occurred at baseline, cycle 4 day 1, and cycle 7 day 1. This CDR3 is 14 amino acids long. The germline gives CDR1 SEHNR, CDR2 FQNEAQ (reference sequence). With 5 bases removed from V and 0 bases from J, the gap between germline ends came to 11 bases. This entry belongs to a study of OX40 agonist ivuxolimab in advanced cancers. Study details: Ivuxolimab is a fully human IgG2 antibody that activates OX40 (CD134). Earlier anti-PD-1, anti-PD-L1 or anti-CTLA-4 therapy was permitted; around 40% had received some.

The method was immunoSEQ multiplex PCR; TCRdb's version includes in-frame clones alone and lacks a portion of them. The data show about 42,000 clones, 75% to 90% seen once. The chain is built from TRBV7-9 and TRBJ2-7, with D uncertain. The sample consisted of CD4+ or CD8+ T cells sorted from blood, taken in a trial of the OX40 agonist ivuxolimab. This TCR came from an adult with an advanced solid tumor such as melanoma, head and neck, liver or kidney cancer. CDR3 nucleotide sequence: TGTGCCAGCAGCCCAGAATCGGTCTCCTACGAGCAGTACTTC. It specifies CASSPESVSYEQYF.